This record concerns one TCR beta chain sequence. A read error is possible here, since a much larger clone lies one base away. The source material, RNA transcripts, was used to amplify TCR beta CDR3 regions. The primer set for the first-round RT-PCR of the TCR CDR3 was HTBI. TCRdb reprocessed the multiplex PCR reads with MiXCR, giving one entry per CDR3 protein. The sample records about 560,000 distinct CDR3 sequences, about 14% being singletons. V was pared by 5 bases and J by 5 bases, with 8 bases of the junction left unmatched. The CDR3 covers 13 residues. CDR1 and CDR2 (germline): GTSNPN, SVGIG (reference sequence). This sample is drawn from a study of T cells in Graves' hyperthyroidism and ophthalmopathy.

This chain connects TRBV30 to TRBJ2-5; TRBD1 matches at 7 bases. This receptor was identified in a woman in her thirties or forties with Graves' hyperthyroidism. The sequenced sample was blood. CDR3 in amino acids: CAWARQGLETQYF. DNA of the CDR3: TGTGCCTGGGCGAGACAGGGCCTGGAGACCCAGTACTTC.